The entry below describes one T cell receptor (beta chain). Participants came from about 24 US areas, aged about 18 to 89 years. Grouping used clinical history reported by participants in a survey and questionnaire. These data come from a study of blood T cell repertoires in COVID-19. Study-level background: Nucleic acid was either cDNA or gDNA, and it came from T cells, B-cell-depleted T cells, or PBMCs.

The CDR3 runs 14 residues. V was cut by 6 bases and J by 5 bases, with 16 bases left in between. Germline CDR1 LNHDA, CDR2 SQIVND (reference sequence). Authors' methods: Researchers report that nucleated cell counts were estimated from reference gene primer amplification. The repertoire was sequenced with immunoSEQ multiplex PCR; TCRdb's copy has only in-frame clones and lacks some. The DNA was the basis for D and trimming; V, J and clone size are from that table. This sample carries some 180,000 clones, 80% of them seen once, and the ten largest clones take about an eighth. The genes are TRBV19 and TRBJ2-5, with a tentative D call TRBD2 (5 bases). This receptor was obtained from a man aged 55-75 years who had been exposed to COVID-19. The source material was PBMCs or T cells enriched from blood (not recorded which). CDR3 DNA: TGTGCCAGTAGCAGGCGGGTTGGAGATGAGACCCAGTACTTC. It specifies CASSRRVGDETQYF.